Described below is a single TCR beta chain sequence and its context. The sample originates from a study of blood T cell repertoires in COVID-19. Whole-study context: Italy, Spain and the United States were the sources of the convalescent and acute COVID-19 samples. Sources were T cells, B-cell-depleted T cells, or PBMCs; the material itself was cDNA or gDNA.

TCRdb's copy holds only in-frame clones and misses some; the assay was immunoSEQ multiplex PCR. The data show 150,000 or so clones, roughly 91% seen once. Germline V gene data show CDR1 as SGHTA and CDR2 as FQGNSA. This CDR3 is 14 amino acids long. With 3 bases removed from V and 7 bases from J, the gap between germline ends came to 15 bases. This sequence was found in a man aged 55 to 70 with COVID-19, enrolled during active disease. The gene calls are TRBV7-2 and TRBJ1-1; no definite D call. The sequenced material came from peripheral blood. The CDR3 region has the DNA TGTGCCAGCAGCTTCATTAGCGCGGGCGGTGAAGCTTTCTTT. This translates into CASSFISAGGEAFF.